This TCR beta chain originates from a study of blood T cells in healthy people across ages. V gave up 6 bases and J gave up 2 bases; unmatched junction bases: 5. This CDR3 comprises 14 residues. Germline CDR1 reads DFQATT; CDR2 reads SNEGSKA (reference sequence). This clonotype was counted only a few times. The use of a sample-barcoded 5' primer and a J-beta primer mix characterized a second PCR of roughly 6 to 11 cycles. TCRdb reanalysed the 5' RACE reads using MiXCR and keeps one entry per CDR3 protein. The table shows around 500,000 distinct CDR3 sequences, with around a quarter occurring only once. The sample was also reused in another study, on T cells of mothers and their children.

The chain carries TRBV20-1 and TRBJ1-2, with 11 bases matching TRBD1. The source of this sequence is a boy aged 2 to 10 in good health. Sequenced: blood. The CDR3 DNA follows: TGCAGTGCACCGGGACAGGGGGAGAACTATGGCTACACCTTC. Protein sequence: CSAPGQGENYGYTF.